This T cell receptor (beta chain) was captured by sequencing in a study of blood T cell repertoires in COVID-19. Background on the study: The samples span acute and convalescent COVID-19 from the United States, Italy and Spain. From T cells, B-cell-depleted T cells, or PBMCs came the material, which was cDNA or gDNA.

Methods used by the authors: The assay estimated nucleated cells by amplifying reference gene primers. The method was immunoSEQ multiplex PCR; TCRdb's version includes in-frame clones alone and lacks a portion of them. D and trimming come from the DNA, and the V and J calls and clone size come from that table. The sample lists around 210,000 clones; 65% to 90% were seen once. The clonotype originates from a man in his forties or fifties with COVID-19, enrolled during active disease. Input material: peripheral blood.

CDR3 amino acids: CASSVGTSVTTDTQYF. In DNA, the CDR3 is TGTGCCAGCAGCGTCGGGACTAGCGTTACCACAGATACGCAGTATTTT. The chain is built from TRBV7-8 and TRBJ2-3; 10 bases are shared with TRBD2. This CDR3 contains 16 residues. Unmatched junction bases numbered 7, after V lost 5 bases and J lost 2 bases. Per germline, CDR1 SGHVS and CDR2 FQNEAQ. The variable domain in full, completed from reference TRBV7-8 and TRBJ2-3, reads GAGVSQSPRYKVAKRGQDVALRCDPISGHVSLFWYQQALGQGPEFLTYFQNEAQLDKSGLPSDRFFAERPEGSVSTLKIQRTQQEDSAVYLCASSVGTSVTTDTQYFGPGTRLTVL.